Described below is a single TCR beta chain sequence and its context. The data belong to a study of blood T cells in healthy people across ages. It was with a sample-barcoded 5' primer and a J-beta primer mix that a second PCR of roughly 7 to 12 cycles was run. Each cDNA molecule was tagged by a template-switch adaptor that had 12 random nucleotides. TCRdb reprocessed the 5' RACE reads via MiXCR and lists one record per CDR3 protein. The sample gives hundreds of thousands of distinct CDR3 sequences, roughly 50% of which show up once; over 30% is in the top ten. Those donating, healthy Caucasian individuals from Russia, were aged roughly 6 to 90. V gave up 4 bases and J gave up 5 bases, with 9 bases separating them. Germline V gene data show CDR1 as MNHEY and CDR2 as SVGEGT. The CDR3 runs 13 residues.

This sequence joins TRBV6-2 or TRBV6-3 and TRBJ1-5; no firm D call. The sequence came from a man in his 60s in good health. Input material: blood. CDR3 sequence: CASSLRRYQPQHF. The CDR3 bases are TGTGCCAGCAGTTTACGCAGGTATCAGCCCCAGCATTTT.